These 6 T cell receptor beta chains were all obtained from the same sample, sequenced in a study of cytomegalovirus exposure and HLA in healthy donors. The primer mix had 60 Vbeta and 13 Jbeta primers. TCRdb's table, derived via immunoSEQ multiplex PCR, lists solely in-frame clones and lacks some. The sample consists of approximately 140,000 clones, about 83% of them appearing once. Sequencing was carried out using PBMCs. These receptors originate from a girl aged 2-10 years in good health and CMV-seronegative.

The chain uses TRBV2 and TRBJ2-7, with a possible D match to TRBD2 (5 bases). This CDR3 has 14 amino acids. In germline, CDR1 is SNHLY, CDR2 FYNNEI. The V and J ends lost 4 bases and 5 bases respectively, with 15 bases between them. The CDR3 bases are TGTGCCAGCAGTGTGCCGGGTGAGGGTCACGAGCAGTACTTC. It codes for CASSVPGEGHEQYF.

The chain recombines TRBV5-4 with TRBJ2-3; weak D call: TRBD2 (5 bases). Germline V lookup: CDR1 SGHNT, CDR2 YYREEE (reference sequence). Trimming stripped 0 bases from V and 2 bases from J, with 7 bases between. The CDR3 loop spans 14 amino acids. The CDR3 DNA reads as TGTGCCAGCAGCTTGGGAGCGGACACAGATACGCAGTATTTT. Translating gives CASSLGADTDTQYF.

Here the CDR3 reads CASSYGGGSPQETQYF. CDR3 nucleotides: TGTGCCAGCAGCTATGGCGGCGGGAGCCCACAAGAGACCCAGTACTTC. This chain connects TRBV5-4 to TRBJ2-5, with TRBD2 identical over 7 bases. The V gene's germline CDR1 is SGHNT and CDR2 YYREEE (reference sequence). The CDR3 is 16 amino acids. V shed 3 bases and J 2 bases; nucleotides not matched to a gene: 10.

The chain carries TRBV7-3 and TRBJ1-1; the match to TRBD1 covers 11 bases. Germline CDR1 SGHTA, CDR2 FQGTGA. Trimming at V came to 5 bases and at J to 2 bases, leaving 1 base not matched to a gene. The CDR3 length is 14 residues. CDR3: CASSRTGGNTEAFF. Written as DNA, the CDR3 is TGTGCCAGCAGCCGGACAGGGGGCAACACTGAAGCTTTCTTT.

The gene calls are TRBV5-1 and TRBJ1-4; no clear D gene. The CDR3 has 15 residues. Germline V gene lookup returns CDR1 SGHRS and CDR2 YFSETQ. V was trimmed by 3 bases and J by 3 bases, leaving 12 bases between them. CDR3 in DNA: TGCGCCAGCAGCTCCCAGGTCGCCGCTAATGAAAAACTGTTTTTT. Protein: CASSSQVAANEKLFF. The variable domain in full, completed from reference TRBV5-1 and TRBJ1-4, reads KAGVTQTPRYLIKTRGQQVTLSCSPISGHRSVSWYQQTPGQGLQFLFEYFSETQRNKGNFPGRFSGRQFSNSRSEMNVSTLELGDSALYLCASSSQVAANEKLFFGSGTQLSVL.

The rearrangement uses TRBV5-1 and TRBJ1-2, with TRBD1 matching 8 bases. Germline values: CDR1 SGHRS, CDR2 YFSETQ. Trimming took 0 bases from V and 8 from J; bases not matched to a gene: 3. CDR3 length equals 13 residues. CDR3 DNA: TGCGCCAGCAGCTTGGAGGGACAGGAAGGCTACACCTTC. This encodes CASSLEGQEGYTF.